This T cell receptor (beta chain) was profiled in a study of shared clonotypes between healthy human individuals. Findings of the study overall: Represented genetic and exposure-history diversity was restricted by having few donors. Across a few donors, naive CD4 shared approximately 4.5%, naive CD8 3.5% to 4%, memory CD4 2% to 2.5%, memory CD8 about 0.4%.

In regard to this clone: No antigen is known for it.

Assay execution took place at the deep level. Method: immunoSEQ multiplex PCR; TCRdb's copy keeps in-frame clones and lacks some. Of over 2 million clones in the sample, roughly 95% were seen once. Terminally differentiated effector memory CD45RA+ cells were excluded from the naive CD8 cells, which were CD45RO-negative and positively selected for CCR7. The CDR3 totals 17 residues. With V trimmed by 0 bases and J by 5 bases, 10 bases remained unmatched. Per the germline V gene, CDR1 is MNHNS and CDR2 is SASEGT. The specimen was naive CD8+ T cells sorted from blood. The J gene is TRBJ2-3, the V gene TRBV6-1; TRBD1 matches 8 bases. This receptor was taken from a man between 18 and 29 years old in good health. The CDR3: CASSEAFRQQGGDTQYF. As DNA, the CDR3 is TGTGCCAGCAGTGAAGCGTTTAGACAACAGGGGGGAGATACGCAGTATTTT.